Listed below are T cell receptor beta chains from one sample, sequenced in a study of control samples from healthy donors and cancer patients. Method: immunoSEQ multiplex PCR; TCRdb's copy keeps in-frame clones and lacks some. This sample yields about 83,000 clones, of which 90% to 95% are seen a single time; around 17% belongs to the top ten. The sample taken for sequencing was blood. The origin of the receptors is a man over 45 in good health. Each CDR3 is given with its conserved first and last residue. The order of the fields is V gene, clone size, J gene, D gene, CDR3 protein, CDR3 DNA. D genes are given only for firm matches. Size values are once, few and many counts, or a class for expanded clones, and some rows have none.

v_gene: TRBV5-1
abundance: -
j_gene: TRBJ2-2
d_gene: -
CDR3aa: CASSWASAGELFF
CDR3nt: TGCGCCAGCAGTTGGGCGTCGGCCGGGGAGCTGTTTTTT

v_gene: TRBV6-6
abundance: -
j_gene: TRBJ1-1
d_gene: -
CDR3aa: CASSFTGRGTEAFF
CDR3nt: TGTGCCAGCAGTTTCACGGGGCGGGGTACTGAAGCTTTCTTT

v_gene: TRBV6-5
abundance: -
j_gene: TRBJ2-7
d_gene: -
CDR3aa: CASSYSTGKEAYEQYF
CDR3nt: TGTGCCAGCAGTTACTCCACAGGGAAAGAAGCCTACGAGCAGTACTTC

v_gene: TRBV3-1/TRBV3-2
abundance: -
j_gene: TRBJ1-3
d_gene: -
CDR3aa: CASSPTPRGTSGNTIYF
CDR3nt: TGTGCCAGCAGCCCAACCCCGAGAGGAACCTCTGGAAACACCATATATTTT

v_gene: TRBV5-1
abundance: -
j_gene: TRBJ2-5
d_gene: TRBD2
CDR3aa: CASRREEETQYF
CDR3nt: TGCGCCAGCAGGCGGGAGGAAGAGACCCAGTACTTC

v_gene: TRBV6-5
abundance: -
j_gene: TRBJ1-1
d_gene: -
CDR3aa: CASSSKLEAFF
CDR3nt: TGTGCCAGCAGTTCTAAACTGGAAGCTTTCTTT

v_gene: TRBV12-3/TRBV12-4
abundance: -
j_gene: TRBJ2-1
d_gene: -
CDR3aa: CASSFYGGEQFF
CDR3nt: TGTGCCAGCAGTTTTTATGGGGGTGAGCAGTTCTTC

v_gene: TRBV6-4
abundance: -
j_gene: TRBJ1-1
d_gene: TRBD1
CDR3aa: CASSAEGATEAFF
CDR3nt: TGTGCCAGCAGTGCAGAGGGGGCCACTGAAGCTTTCTTT

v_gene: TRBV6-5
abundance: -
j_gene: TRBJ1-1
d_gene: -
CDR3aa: CASSFAGGTEAFF
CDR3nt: TGTGCCAGCAGTTTCGCGGGAGGCACTGAAGCTTTCTTT

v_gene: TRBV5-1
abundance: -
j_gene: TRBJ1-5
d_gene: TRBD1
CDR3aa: CASSPGTVSNQPQHF
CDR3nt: TGCGCCAGCAGCCCCGGGACAGTTAGCAATCAGCCCCAGCATTTT

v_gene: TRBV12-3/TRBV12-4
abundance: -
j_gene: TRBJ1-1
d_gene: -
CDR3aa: CASSKSTEAFF
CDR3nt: TGTGCCAGCAGCAAGAGCACTGAAGCTTTCTTT

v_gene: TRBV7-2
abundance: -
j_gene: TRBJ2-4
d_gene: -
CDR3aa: CASSYRGGGTKNIQYF
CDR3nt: TGTGCCAGCAGCTACCGGGGAGGGGGAACCAAAAACATTCAGTACTTC

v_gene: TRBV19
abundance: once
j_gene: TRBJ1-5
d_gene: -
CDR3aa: CASSLRRVSNQPQHF
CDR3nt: TGTGCCAGTAGTTTGAGGAGGGTAAGCAATCAGCCCCAGCATTTT

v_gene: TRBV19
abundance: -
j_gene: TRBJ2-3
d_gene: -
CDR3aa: CASSMARLGNTQYF
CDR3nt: TGTGCCAGTAGTATGGCCAGGCTAGGTAATACGCAGTATTTT

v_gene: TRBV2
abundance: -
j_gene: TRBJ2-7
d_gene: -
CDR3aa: CASSEYGSYEQYF
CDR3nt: TGTGCCAGCAGTGAGTACGGATCCTACGAGCAGTACTTC

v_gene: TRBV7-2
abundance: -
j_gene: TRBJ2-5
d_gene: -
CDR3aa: CASSWTEGETQYF
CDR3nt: TGTGCCAGCAGCTGGACAGAGGGGGAGACCCAGTACTTC

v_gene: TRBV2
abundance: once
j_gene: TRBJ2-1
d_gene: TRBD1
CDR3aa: CASSPKRTGNNEQFF
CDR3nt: TGTGCCAGCAGCCCCAAGAGGACAGGGAACAATGAGCAGTTCTTC

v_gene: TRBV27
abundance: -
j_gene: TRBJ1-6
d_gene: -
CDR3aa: CAGSGSSLSSYNSPLHF
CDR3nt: TGTGCCGGCAGCGGGTCTAGCCTCAGCTCCTATAATTCACCCCTCCACTTT

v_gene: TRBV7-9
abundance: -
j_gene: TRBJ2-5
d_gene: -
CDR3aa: CASSLTEWGRVTQYF
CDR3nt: TGTGCCAGCAGCTTAACGGAATGGGGGCGGGTGACCCAGTACTTC

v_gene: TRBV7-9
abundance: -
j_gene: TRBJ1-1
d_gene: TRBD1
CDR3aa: CASSLDGTDEAFF
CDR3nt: TGTGCCAGCAGCTTAGACGGGACAGATGAAGCTTTCTTT

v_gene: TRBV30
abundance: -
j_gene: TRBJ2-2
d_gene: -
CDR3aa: CAWTGKPGELFF
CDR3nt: TGTGCCTGGACAGGGAAACCCGGGGAGCTGTTTTTT

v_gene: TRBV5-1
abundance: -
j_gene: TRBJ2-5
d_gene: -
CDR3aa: CASSPDGQETQYF
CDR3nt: TGCGCCAGCAGCCCGGACGGTCAAGAGACCCAGTACTTC

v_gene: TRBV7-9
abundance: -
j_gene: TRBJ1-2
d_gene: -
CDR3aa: CAIRKGQTYGYTF
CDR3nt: TGTGCCATCAGGAAAGGACAAACCTATGGCTACACCTTC

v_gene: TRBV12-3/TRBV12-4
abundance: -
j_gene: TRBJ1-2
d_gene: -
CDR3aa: CASSRTGNYGYTF
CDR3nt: TGTGCCAGCAGTCGGACGGGGAACTATGGCTACACCTTC

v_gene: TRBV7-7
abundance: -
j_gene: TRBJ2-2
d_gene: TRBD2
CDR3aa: CASSLGLAGGSGGELFF
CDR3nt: TGTGCCAGCAGCTTGGGACTAGCGGGGGGGTCCGGCGGGGAGCTGTTTTTT

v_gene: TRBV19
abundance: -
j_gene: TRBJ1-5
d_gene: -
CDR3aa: CASSIGRGSNQPQHF
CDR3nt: TGTGCCAGTAGTATAGGAAGGGGAAGCAATCAGCCCCAGCATTTT

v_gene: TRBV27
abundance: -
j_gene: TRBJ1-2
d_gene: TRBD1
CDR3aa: CASKEGAANGYTF
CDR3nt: TGTGCCAGCAAGGAGGGGGCGGCCAATGGCTACACCTTC

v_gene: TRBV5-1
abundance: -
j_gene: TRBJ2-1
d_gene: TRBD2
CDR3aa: CASSLVFLAGVGGNEQFF
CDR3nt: TGCGCCAGCAGCTTGGTTTTCCTAGCGGGGGTTGGCGGCAATGAGCAGTTCTTC

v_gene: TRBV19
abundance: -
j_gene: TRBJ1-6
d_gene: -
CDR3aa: CASSPNRDSPLHF
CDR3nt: TGTGCCAGTAGTCCGAATAGGGATTCACCCCTCCACTTT

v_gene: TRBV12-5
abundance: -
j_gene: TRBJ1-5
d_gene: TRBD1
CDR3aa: CASGSGTGTSNQPQHF
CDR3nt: TGTGCTAGTGGATCCGGGACAGGGACGAGCAATCAGCCCCAGCATTTT

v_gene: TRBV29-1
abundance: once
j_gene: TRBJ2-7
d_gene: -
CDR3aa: CSVEGSTTYEQYF
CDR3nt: TGCAGCGTTGAAGGCAGTACCACCTACGAGCAGTACTTC

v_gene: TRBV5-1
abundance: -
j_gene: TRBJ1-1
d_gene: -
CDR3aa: CASSFASTEAFF
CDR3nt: TGCGCCAGCAGCTTTGCGAGCACTGAAGCTTTCTTT

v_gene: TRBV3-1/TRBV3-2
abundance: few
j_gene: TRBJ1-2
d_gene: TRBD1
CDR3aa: CASSLGTGNYGYTF
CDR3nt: TGTGCCAGCAGCCTGGGGACAGGGAACTATGGCTACACCTTC

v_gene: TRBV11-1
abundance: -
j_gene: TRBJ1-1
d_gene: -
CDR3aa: CASSFSQGVTEAFF
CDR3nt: TGTGCCAGCAGCTTCTCACAGGGAGTCACTGAAGCTTTCTTT

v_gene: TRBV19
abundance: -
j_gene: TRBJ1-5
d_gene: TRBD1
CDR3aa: CASSTHGQGLSNQPQHF
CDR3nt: TGTGCCAGTAGTACCCACGGACAGGGATTGAGCAATCAGCCCCAGCATTTT

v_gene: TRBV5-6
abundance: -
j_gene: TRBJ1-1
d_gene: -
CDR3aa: CASSLVEINTEAFF
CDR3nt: TGTGCCAGCAGCTTGGTAGAGATTAACACTGAAGCTTTCTTT

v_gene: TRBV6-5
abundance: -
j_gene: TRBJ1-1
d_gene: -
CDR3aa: CASSTWTFKGTEAFF
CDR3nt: TGTGCCAGCAGTACCTGGACGTTTAAGGGGACTGAAGCTTTCTTT

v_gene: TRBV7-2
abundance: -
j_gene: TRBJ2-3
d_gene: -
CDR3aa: CASSSPRDTQYF
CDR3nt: TGTGCCAGCAGCTCACCCCGGGATACGCAGTATTTT

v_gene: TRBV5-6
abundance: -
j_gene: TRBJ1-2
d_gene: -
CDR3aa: CASSLGGNYGYTF
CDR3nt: TGTGCCAGCAGCTTGGGAGGGAACTATGGCTACACCTTC

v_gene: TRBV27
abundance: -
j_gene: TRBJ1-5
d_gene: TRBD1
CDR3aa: CASTPLGTGGAGGNQPQHF
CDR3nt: TGTGCCAGCACCCCTTTGGGAACAGGGGGCGCCGGGGGCAATCAGCCCCAGCATTTT

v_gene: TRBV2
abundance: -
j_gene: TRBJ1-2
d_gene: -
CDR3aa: CASSWTVDGYTF
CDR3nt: TGTGCCAGCTCCTGGACCGTGGATGGCTACACCTTC

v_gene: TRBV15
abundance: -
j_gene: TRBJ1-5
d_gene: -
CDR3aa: CATSRFKEGNQPQHF
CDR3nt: TGTGCCACCAGCCGTTTTAAAGAGGGCAATCAGCCCCAGCATTTT

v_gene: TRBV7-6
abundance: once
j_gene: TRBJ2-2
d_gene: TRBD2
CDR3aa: CASSRMSGGIGELFF
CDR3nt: TGTGCCAGCAGCCGGATGAGCGGGGGAATCGGGGAGCTGTTTTTT

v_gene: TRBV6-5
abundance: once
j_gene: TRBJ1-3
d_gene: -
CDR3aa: CASSPNRAGGNTIYF
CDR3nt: TGTGCCAGCAGTCCTAACAGGGCGGGTGGAAACACCATATATTTT

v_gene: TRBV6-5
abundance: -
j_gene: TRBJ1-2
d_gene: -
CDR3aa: CASQGAGGYTF
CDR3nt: TGTGCCAGCCAAGGCGCGGGGGGCTACACCTTC